The clone carrying this T cell receptor beta chain was detected many times. What it recognizes is unknown. These data are taken from a study of regulatory T cells in long-lasting Graves disease. General study findings and limits: Persistent disease was characterized by preferential usage of TRBV28, TRBJ1-2 and TRBJ2-5.

Through Arm-PCR of CDR3 regions and iRepertoire HTBI primers, TCR beta libraries were built. TCRdb independently ran MiXCR on the multiplex PCR reads; one entry per CDR3 protein. The table has roughly 500,000 distinct CDR3 sequences, less than 25% seen once. V lost 6 bases and J 6 bases, leaving 9 bases between the germline ends. Germline CDR1 and CDR2: SGHAT and FQNNGV. This CDR3 spans 11 amino acids. Time point reported: persistent/refractory GD, antithyroid drugs over 5 years with positive TRAb. With RNA extracted from PBMCs as input, the TCR library was made. This sequence joins TRBV11-2 and TRBJ2-7; D remains ambiguous. The TCR sequence derives from a female donor with Graves disease. Material: peripheral blood mononuclear cells (PBMCs), obtained when the disease was refractory, from a patient treated with antithyroid drugs. The DNA of the CDR3 is TGTGCCAGCAGATTTGGGTCCGAGCAGTACTTC. It codes for CASRFGSEQYF.